Below, 18 T cell receptor beta chains from the same sample are listed, as sequenced in a study of blood T cell repertoires in COVID-19. The method was immunoSEQ multiplex PCR; TCRdb's version includes in-frame clones alone and lacks a portion of them. The data hold some 390,000 clones, with roughly nine tenths observed a single time. The sample consisted of PBMCs or T cells enriched from blood (not recorded which). The receptors stem from a man aged 25 to 40 who had recovered from COVID-19.

This sequence joins TRBV18 and TRBJ1-2, with D possibly TRBD1 on 5 matching bases. The CDR3 contains 16 residues. The V gene's germline CDR1 is KGHSH and CDR2 LQKENI. V dropped 1 base and J dropped 0 bases, with 12 bases sitting between them. CDR3 in amino acids: CASSPLASTANYGYTF. In DNA, the CDR3 is TGTGCCAGCTCACCACTCGCTTCGACAGCTAACTATGGCTACACCTTC.

The chain joins TRBV27 to TRBJ1-1, with 10 nucleotides matching TRBD1. In germline, CDR1 is MNHEY, CDR2 SMNVEV (reference sequence). The CDR3 has 17 amino acids. V lost 0 bases to trimming and J lost 2 bases; unmatched junction nucleotides: 6. The CDR3 nucleotides read TGTGCCAGCAGTTTATCGACAGGGGGCCATTTCAACACTGAAGCTTTCTTT. Its translation is CASSLSTGGHFNTEAFF.

The chain couples TRBV28 to TRBJ2-7, with 9 positions matching TRBD1. V lost 5 bases and J lost 7; bases outside the gene matches: 9. Germline V gene data show CDR1 as MDHEN and CDR2 as SYDVKM. This CDR3 is 14 amino acids long. CDR3 coding DNA: TGTGCCAGCAGTAAGGGGACAGGGATAGGGGAGCAGTACTTC. Amino acid sequence: CASSKGTGIGEQYF.

This chain links TRBV7-2 with TRBJ2-5; unclear D gene. Trimming cost V 2 bases and J 2 bases, with 6 bases left between them. This CDR3 has 13 amino acids. Germline assignment: CDR1 SGHTA and CDR2 FQGNSA. The CDR3 here is CASSLLRQETQYF. The CDR3 DNA reads as TGTGCCAGCAGCTTACTGCGACAAGAGACCCAGTACTTC.

V is TRBV5-5 and J is TRBJ2-3, with 9 bases aligning to TRBD2. J gave up 1 base and V 4 bases, and 7 bases lay outside the gene matches. Germline CDR1 reads SGHKS; CDR2 reads YYEKEE (reference sequence). The CDR3 is 16 amino acids. The CDR3 protein is CASSTLSGRGTDTQYF. The CDR3 coding sequence is TGTGCCAGCAGCACTCTTAGCGGGAGAGGCACAGATACGCAGTATTTT.

Here the CDR3 reads CASRPSGGGEQYF. As DNA, the CDR3 is TGTGCCAGCAGGCCTAGCGGGGGTGGGGAGCAGTACTTC. The chain combines TRBV5-4 with TRBJ2-7; 10 nucleotides agree with TRBD2. The junction had 6 bases not matched to a gene; V was cut back by 5 bases and J by 7 bases. The CDR3 is 13 amino acids. Per the germline V gene, CDR1 is SGHNT and CDR2 is YYREEE (reference sequence).

The genes are TRBV5-1 and TRBJ2-3; the match to TRBD2 covers 10 bases. V lost 3 bases, J lost 4 bases, and 8 bases stayed unmatched. CDR3 length: 16 residues. Germline V gene lookup returns CDR1 SGHRS and CDR2 YFSETQ. The CDR3 reads CASSWTSGNQPDTQYF. CDR3 DNA: TGCGCCAGCAGCTGGACTAGCGGAAACCAACCAGATACGCAGTATTTT. The whole variable domain, filled in from reference TRBV5-1 and TRBJ2-3, reads KAGVTQTPRYLIKTRGQQVTLSCSPISGHRSVSWYQQTPGQGLQFLFEYFSETQRNKGNFPGRFSGRQFSNSRSEMNVSTLELGDSALYLCASSWTSGNQPDTQYFGPGTRLTVL.

The rearrangement joins TRBV5-1 to TRBJ1-1; D not certain. Deletions cut 7 bases from V and 1 base from J, with 8 bases between. Per germline, CDR1 SGHRS and CDR2 YFSETQ. This CDR3 region has 12 residues. CDR3 amino acids: CASGEGNTEAFF. In DNA form, the CDR3 reads TGCGCCAGCGGGGAGGGGAACACTGAAGCTTTCTTT.

The CDR3 loop reads CASSLGGQGIGYTF. Here the CDR3 DNA reads TGTGCCAGCAGTCTAGGGGGACAGGGGATCGGCTACACCTTC. The chain has TRBV28 and TRBJ1-2; 10 nucleotides align to TRBD1. V lost 5 bases to trimming and J lost 8 bases; unmatched junction nucleotides: 8. The V gene's germline CDR1 is MDHEN and CDR2 SYDVKM. The CDR3 consists of 14 residues.

The rearrangement joins TRBV9 to TRBJ1-4; D gene ambiguous. V was cut by 1 base and J by 8 bases, with 9 bases left in between. Germline CDR1 reads SGDLS; CDR2 reads YYNGEE. CDR3 length: 13 residues. The CDR3 region has the DNA TGTGCCAGCAGCGTACGAGATGCAGAAAAACTGTTTTTT. This sequence encodes CASSVRDAEKLFF.

The chain uses TRBV5-4 and TRBJ1-1, with 12 positions matching TRBD1. CDR3 length: 18 amino acids. The V segment lost 3 bases and the J segment 4 bases; nucleotides outside the gene matches: 13. Per germline, CDR1 SGHNT and CDR2 YYREEE (reference sequence). The CDR3 here is CASSWGGGTGGAGTEAFF. The CDR3 coding sequence is TGTGCCAGCAGCTGGGGAGGGGGGACAGGGGGCGCGGGCACTGAAGCTTTCTTT.

This chain joins TRBV18 and TRBJ1-4; TRBD1 aligns across 9 bases. The CDR3 length is 16 residues. From germline, CDR1 is KGHSH and CDR2 LQKENI. The V gene end was trimmed by 0 bases and the J gene end by 7 bases; junction bases not matched to a gene: 6. CDR3 protein: CASSPPGNRGLEKLFF. In nucleotides, the CDR3 is TGTGCCAGCTCACCACCGGGGAACAGGGGGCTTGAAAAACTGTTTTTT.

The V and J genes are TRBV7-9 and TRBJ1-6, with 8 positions matching TRBD1. Germline V gene sequence: CDR1 SEHNR, CDR2 FQNEAQ (reference sequence). The CDR3 is made up of 17 amino acids. The V and J ends lost 3 bases and 4 bases, in that order; junction bases with no gene match: 8. CDR3 region: CASSLQRGTGYNSPLHF. The CDR3 nucleotides are TGTGCCAGCAGCTTGCAAAGAGGGACAGGTTATAATTCACCCCTCCACTTT.

The CDR3 DNA is TGTGCCAGCAGCAAGTCGGGGGGCGACTCCTACGAGCAGTACTTC. It codes for CASSKSGGDSYEQYF. The rearrangement joins TRBV21-1 to TRBJ2-7; the table's D call, TRBD2, was not checked against the DNA. TRBV21-1 represents a pseudogene. The CDR3 length is 15 residues.

This clone was recorded once. The CDR3 region is CASSLGLAGSGQPQHF. For the CDR3, the DNA is TGTGCCAGCAGTTTAGGCTTAGCAGGGTCGGGTCAGCCCCAGCATTTT. This chain joins TRBV28 and TRBJ1-5; maybe TRBD1 (5 bases). Germline CDR1 and CDR2: MDHEN and SYDVKM. Trimming stripped 2 bases from V and 6 bases from J, with 17 bases between. This CDR3 contains 16 residues.

This clone was counted a single time. J is TRBJ2-4 and V is TRBV5-5; D is unresolved. The germline V gene has CDR1 SGHKS and CDR2 YYEKEE (reference sequence). V was clipped by 4 bases and J by 0 bases, with 17 bases between them. The CDR3 totals 17 residues. The CDR3 sequence: CASSRHEVKIAKNIQYF. The CDR3 coding sequence is TGTGCCAGCAGCCGTCATGAGGTGAAAATAGCCAAAAACATTCAGTACTTC.

The chain couples TRBV7-9 to TRBJ2-7; 7 bases match TRBD1. The CDR3 loop spans 15 amino acids. The germline gives CDR1 SEHNR, CDR2 FQNEAQ (reference sequence). V shed 5 bases, J shed 4 bases, and the junction held 11 bases outside the gene matches. CDR3 amino acids: CASSPDRATLYEQYF. DNA of the CDR3: TGTGCCAGCAGCCCCGACAGGGCCACGTTATACGAGCAGTACTTC.

The chain recombines TRBV3-1 (or the pseudogene TRBV3-2) with TRBJ2-7, with 10 bases matching TRBD1. This CDR3 comprises 15 residues. In germline, CDR1 is LGHDT, CDR2 YNNKEL (reference sequence). Trimming removed 1 base from V and 7 bases from J; junction bases left unmatched: 7. The CDR3 DNA follows: TGTGCCAGCAGCCAAGTTGGACAGGGGGTTGGGGAGCAGTACTTC. Protein product: CASSQVGQGVGEQYF.